The clone carrying this T cell receptor (beta chain) appeared a single time. Assay: immunoSEQ multiplex PCR; the TCRdb copy retains only in-frame clones and omits some. The data show 2,500,000 or so clones, with more than 80% seen just once and over 0.12% held by the top ten. These data are taken from a study of shared clonotypes between healthy human individuals. The germline V and J ends were trimmed by 0 bases and 5 bases, with 14 bases remaining between them. Germline assignment: CDR1 SEHNR and CDR2 FQNEAQ (reference sequence). The CDR3 contains 15 residues. The receptor's source is a man in his late teens or twenties in good health. V is TRBV7-9 and J is TRBJ2-7; D is undetermined. Sequenced sample: naive CD4+ T cells sorted from blood. Described subset: CD45RA+ positively selected. The CDR3 bases are TGTGCCAGCAGCTTAGCGTTAGGGCCCGTGGACGAGCAGTACTTC. Its protein is CASSLALGPVDEQYF.